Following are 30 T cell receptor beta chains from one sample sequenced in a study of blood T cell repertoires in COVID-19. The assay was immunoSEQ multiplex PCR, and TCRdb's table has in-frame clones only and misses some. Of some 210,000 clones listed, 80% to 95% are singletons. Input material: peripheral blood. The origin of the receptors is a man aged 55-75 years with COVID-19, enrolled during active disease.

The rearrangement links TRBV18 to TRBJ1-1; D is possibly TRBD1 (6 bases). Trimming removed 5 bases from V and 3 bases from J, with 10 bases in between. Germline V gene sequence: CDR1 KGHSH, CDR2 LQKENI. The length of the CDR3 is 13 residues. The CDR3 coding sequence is TGTGCCAGCTCATCCAACAGGGACACTGAAGCTTTCTTT. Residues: CASSSNRDTEAFF.

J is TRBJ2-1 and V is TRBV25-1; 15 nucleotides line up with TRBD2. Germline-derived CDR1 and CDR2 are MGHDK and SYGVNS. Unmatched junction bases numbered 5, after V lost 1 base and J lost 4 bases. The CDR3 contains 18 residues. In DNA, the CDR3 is TGTGCCAGCAGTGAATGGACTAGCGGGAGGGCCGGATACAATGAGCAGTTCTTC. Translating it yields CASSEWTSGRAGYNEQFF.

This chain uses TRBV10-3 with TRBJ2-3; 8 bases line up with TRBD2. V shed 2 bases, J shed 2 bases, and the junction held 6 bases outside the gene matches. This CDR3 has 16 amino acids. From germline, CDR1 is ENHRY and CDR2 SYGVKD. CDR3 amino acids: CAISENGSGDTDTQYF. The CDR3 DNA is TGTGCCATCAGTGAGAACGGTAGCGGGGACACAGATACGCAGTATTTT.

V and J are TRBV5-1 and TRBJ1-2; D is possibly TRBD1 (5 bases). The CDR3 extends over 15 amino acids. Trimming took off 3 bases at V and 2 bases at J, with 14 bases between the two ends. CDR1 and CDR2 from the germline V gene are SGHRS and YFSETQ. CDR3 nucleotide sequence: TGCGCCAGCAGCTACGATGGGGCGGCGAACTATGGCTACACCTTC. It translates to CASSYDGAANYGYTF. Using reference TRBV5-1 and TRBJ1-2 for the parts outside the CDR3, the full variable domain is KAGVTQTPRYLIKTRGQQVTLSCSPISGHRSVSWYQQTPGQGLQFLFEYFSETQRNKGNFPGRFSGRQFSNSRSEMNVSTLELGDSALYLCASSYDGAANYGYTFGSGTRLTVV.

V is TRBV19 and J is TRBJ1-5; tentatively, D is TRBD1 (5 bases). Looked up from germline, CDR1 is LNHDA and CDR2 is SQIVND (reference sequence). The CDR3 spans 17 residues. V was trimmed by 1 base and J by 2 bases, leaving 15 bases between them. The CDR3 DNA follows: TGTGCCAGTAGTATAGGCTGGGGGGGAGGCGGCAATCAGCCCCAGCATTTT. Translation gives CASSIGWGGGGNQPQHF.

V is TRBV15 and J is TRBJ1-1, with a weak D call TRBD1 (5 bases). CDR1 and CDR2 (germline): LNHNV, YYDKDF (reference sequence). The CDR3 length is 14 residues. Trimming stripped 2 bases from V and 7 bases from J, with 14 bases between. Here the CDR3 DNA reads TGTGCCACCAGCAGATCCAGGGTGGCAAGTGAAGCTTTCTTT. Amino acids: CATSRSRVASEAFF.

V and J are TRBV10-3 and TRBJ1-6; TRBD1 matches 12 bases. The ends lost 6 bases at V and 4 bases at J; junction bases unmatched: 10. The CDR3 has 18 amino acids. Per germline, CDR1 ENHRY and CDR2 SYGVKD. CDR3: CAIRPGQGAGGYNSPLHF. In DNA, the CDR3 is TGTGCCATCAGGCCGGGACAGGGGGCTGGCGGATATAATTCACCCCTCCACTTT.

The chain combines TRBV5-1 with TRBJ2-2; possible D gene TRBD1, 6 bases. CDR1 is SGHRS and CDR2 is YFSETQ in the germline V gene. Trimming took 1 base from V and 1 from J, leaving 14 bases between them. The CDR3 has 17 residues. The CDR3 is CASSLQGPAGNTGELFF. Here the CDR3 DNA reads TGCGCCAGCAGCTTGCAGGGGCCGGCCGGGAACACCGGGGAGCTGTTTTTT.

The CDR3 DNA is TGTGCCAGTAGGAGAAGGGGGCGCATTAATGAAAAACTGTTTTTT. Its protein is CASRRRGRINEKLFF. V is TRBV19 and J is TRBJ1-4, with 7 bases that match TRBD1. CDR1 and CDR2 from the germline V gene are LNHDA and SQIVND (reference sequence). The CDR3 totals 15 residues. V dropped 6 bases and J dropped 4; count of bases not matched to a gene: 8.

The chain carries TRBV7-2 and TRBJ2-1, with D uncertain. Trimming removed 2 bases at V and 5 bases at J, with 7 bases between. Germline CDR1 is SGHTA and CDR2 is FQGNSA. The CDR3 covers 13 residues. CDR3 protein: CASSLKEHNEQFF. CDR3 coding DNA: TGTGCCAGCAGCTTAAAGGAGCACAATGAGCAGTTCTTC.

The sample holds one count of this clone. The chain's CDR3 is CASRPPGGLANTGELFF. The CDR3 DNA reads as TGTGCCAGTAGGCCCCCGGGGGGCTTGGCGAACACCGGGGAGCTGTTTTTT. V gene TRBV19 combines with J gene TRBJ2-2; weak D call: TRBD2 (7 bases). The CDR3 is 17 amino acids. Trimming removed 6 bases from V and 0 bases from J, with 17 bases in between. Germline V gene sequence: CDR1 LNHDA, CDR2 SQIVND (reference sequence).

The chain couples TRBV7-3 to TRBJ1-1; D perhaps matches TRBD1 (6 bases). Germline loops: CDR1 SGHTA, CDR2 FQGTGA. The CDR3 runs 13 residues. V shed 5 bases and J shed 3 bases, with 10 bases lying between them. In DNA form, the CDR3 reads TGTGCCAGCAGCGACCAGGGGCACACTGAAGCTTTCTTT. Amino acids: CASSDQGHTEAFF.

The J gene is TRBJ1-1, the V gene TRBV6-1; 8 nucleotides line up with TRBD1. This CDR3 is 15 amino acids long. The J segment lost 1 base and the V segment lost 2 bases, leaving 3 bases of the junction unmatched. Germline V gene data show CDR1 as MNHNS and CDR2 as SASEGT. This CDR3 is CASSERTGQNTEAFF. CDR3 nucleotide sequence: TGTGCCAGCAGTGAAAGGACAGGGCAGAACACTGAAGCTTTCTTT.

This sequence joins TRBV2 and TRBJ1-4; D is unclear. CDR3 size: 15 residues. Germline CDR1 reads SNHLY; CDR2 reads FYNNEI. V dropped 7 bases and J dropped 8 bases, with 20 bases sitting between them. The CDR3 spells CASTSDGLPKEKLFF. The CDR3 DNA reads TGTGCCAGCACTTCGGACGGACTTCCAAAGGAAAAACTGTTTTTT. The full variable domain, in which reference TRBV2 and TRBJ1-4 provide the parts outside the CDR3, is EPEVTQTPSHQVTQMGQEVILRCVPISNHLYFYWYRQILGQKVEFLVSFYNNEISEKSEIFDDQFSVERPDGSNFTLKIRSTKLEDSAMYFCASTSDGLPKEKLFFGSGTQLSVL.

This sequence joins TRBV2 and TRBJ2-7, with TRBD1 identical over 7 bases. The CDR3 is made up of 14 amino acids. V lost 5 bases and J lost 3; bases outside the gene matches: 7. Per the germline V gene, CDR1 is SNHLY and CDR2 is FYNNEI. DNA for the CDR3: TGTGCCAGCAGTCCCTTGACAGGGTACTACGAGCAGTACTTC. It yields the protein CASSPLTGYYEQYF. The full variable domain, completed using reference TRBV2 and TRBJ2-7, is EPEVTQTPSHQVTQMGQEVILRCVPISNHLYFYWYRQILGQKVEFLVSFYNNEISEKSEIFDDQFSVERPDGSNFTLKIRSTKLEDSAMYFCASSPLTGYYEQYFGPGTRLTVT.

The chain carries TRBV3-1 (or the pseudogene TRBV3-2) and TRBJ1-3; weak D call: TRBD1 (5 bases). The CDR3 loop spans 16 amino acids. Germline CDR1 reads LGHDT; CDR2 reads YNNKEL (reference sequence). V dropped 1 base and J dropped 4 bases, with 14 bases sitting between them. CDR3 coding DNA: TGTGCCAGCAGCCAAGGTCGGGCAGGGCGGGGAAACACCATATATTTT. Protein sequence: CASSQGRAGRGNTIYF.

In DNA, the CDR3 is TGTGCCAGCAGCGTAGGGCCTTCCGGGGGCACTGAAGCTTTCTTT. Amino acids: CASSVGPSGGTEAFF. The genes are TRBV9 and TRBJ1-1; D possibly corresponds to TRBD1 (5 bases). CDR1 and CDR2 (germline): SGDLS, YYNGEE. Trimming shortened V by 0 bases and J by 4 bases, and 13 bases separated the two germline ends. The CDR3 spans 15 residues. The whole variable domain, remainder taken from reference TRBV9 and TRBJ1-1, is DSGVTQTPKHLITATGQRVTLRCSPRSGDLSVYWYQQSLDQGLQFLIQYYNGEERAKGNILERFSAQQFPDLHSELNLSSLELGDSALYFCASSVGPSGGTEAFFGQGTRLTVV.

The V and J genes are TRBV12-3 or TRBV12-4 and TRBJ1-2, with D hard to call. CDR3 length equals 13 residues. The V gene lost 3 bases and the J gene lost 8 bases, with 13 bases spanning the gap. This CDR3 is CASSFGRGEGYTF. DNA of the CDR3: TGTGCCAGCAGTTTCGGTCGCGGGGAAGGCTACACCTTC.

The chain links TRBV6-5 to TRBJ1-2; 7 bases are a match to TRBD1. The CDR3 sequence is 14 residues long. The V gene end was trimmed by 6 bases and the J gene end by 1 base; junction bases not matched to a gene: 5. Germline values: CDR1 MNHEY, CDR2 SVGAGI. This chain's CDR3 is CASRTGEGNYGYTF. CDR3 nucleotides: TGTGCCAGCAGAACAGGGGAAGGTAACTATGGCTACACCTTC.

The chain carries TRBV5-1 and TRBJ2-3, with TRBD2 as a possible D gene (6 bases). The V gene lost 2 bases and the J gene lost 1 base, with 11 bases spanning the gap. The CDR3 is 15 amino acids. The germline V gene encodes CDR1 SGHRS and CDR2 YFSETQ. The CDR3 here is CASSFGSFRTDTQYF. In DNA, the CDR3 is TGCGCCAGCAGCTTCGGGAGCTTTCGCACAGATACGCAGTATTTT.

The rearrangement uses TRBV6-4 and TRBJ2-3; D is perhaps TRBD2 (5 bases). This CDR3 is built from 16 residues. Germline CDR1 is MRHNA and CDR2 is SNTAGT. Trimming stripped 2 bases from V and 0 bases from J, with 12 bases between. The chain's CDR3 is CASSDHLTGSTDTQYF. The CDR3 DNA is TGTGCCAGCAGTGACCACCTAACGGGGAGCACAGATACGCAGTATTTT.

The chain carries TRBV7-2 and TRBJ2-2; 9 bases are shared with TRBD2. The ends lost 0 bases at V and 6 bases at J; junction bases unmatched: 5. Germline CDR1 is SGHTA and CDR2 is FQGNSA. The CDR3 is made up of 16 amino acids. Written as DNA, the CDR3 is TGTGCCAGCAGCTTAGCGCGGCTAGCGGGGCCCGGGGAGCTGTTTTTT. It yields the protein CASSLARLAGPGELFF.

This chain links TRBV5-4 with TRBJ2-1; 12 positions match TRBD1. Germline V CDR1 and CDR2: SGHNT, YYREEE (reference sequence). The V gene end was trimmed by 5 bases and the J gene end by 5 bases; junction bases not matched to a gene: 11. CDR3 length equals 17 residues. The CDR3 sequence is CASSQSLGTGGNNEQFF. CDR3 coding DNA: TGTGCCAGCAGTCAGTCCCTCGGGACAGGGGGCAACAATGAGCAGTTCTTC.

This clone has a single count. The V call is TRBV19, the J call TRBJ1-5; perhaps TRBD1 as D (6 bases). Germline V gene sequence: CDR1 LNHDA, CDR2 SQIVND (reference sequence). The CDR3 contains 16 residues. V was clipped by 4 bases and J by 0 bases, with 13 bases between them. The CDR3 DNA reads TGTGCCAGTAGTAAGGACAGCCTTTATAGCAATCAGCCCCAGCATTTT. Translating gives CASSKDSLYSNQPQHF.

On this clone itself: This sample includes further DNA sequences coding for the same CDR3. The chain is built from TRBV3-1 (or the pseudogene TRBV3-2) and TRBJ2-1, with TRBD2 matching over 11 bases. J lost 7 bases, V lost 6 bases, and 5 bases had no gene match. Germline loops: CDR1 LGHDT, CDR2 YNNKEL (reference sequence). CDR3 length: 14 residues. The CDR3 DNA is TGTGCCAGCAGTCAGCTAGCGGGGGGAAATGAGCAGTTCTTC. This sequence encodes CASSQLAGGNEQFF.

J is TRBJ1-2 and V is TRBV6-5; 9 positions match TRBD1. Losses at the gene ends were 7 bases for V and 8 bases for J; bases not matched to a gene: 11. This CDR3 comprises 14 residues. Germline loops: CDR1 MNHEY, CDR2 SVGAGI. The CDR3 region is CASIVGTGRGGYTF. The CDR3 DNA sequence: TGTGCCAGCATCGTAGGGACAGGGAGAGGGGGCTACACCTTC.

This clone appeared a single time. CDR3 loop: CASSLGGGMTYEQYF. DNA for the CDR3: TGTGCCAGCAGCTTAGGTGGAGGGATGACCTACGAGCAGTACTTC. The chain employs TRBV7-3 and TRBJ2-7, with D perhaps matching TRBD2 (6 bases). V shed 2 bases and J shed 2 bases, with 13 bases lying between them. The CDR3 sequence is 15 residues long. Germline V gene sequence: CDR1 SGHTA, CDR2 FQGTGA.

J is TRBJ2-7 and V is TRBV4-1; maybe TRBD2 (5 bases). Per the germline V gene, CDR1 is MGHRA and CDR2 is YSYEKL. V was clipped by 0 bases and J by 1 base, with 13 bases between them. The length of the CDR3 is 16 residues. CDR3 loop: CASSQDSTGISYEQYF. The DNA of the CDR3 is TGCGCCAGCAGCCAAGATTCTACCGGGATTTCCTACGAGCAGTACTTC.

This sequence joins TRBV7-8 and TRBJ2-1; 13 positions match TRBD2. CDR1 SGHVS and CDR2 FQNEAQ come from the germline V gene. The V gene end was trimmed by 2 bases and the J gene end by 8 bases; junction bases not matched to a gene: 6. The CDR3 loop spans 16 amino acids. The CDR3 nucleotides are TGTGCCAGCAGCTTAAGGACTAGCGGGGGATGGGATGAGCAGTTCTTC. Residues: CASSLRTSGGWDEQFF.

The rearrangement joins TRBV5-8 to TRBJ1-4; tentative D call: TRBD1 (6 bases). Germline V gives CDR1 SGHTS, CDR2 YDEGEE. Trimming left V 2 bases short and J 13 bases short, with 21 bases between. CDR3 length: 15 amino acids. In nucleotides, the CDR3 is TGTGCCAGCAGCTTTAGCACAGGGCTGGCCAGTTTACTGTTTTTT. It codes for CASSFSTGLASLLFF.